These T cell receptor beta chains were read from a single sample in a study of tumor and adjacent non-tumor tissue in lung cancer. TCRdb reprocessed the multiplex PCR reads via MiXCR and lists one record per CDR3 protein. This sample has 75,000 to 80,000 distinct CDR3 sequences, with roughly 80% found just once. Sequenced: lung tumor tissue. The receptors were sampled from a woman aged 50 to 60 with non-small cell lung cancer. CDR3s leave out the opening cysteine and the closing phenylalanine or tryptophan.

j_call v_call cdr3_aa
TRBJ2-2 TRBV6-1 ASGQGSGSGDGELF
TRBJ1-5 TRBV18 TSSPMTGNQPQH
TRBJ2-3 TRBV29-1 SVILSLEHGGTQY
TRBJ2-1 TRBV20-1 SASLRTSGSDEHF
TRBJ2-7 TRBV20-1 SATSEGTSGYEEY
TRBJ2-2 TRBV12-3/TRBV12-4 ASSFDRGTRELF
TRBJ1-6 TRBV12-3/TRBV12-4 ASSPPLH
TRBJ2-5 TRBV4-1 TSSQPKRNGQETQY
TRBJ2-5 TRBV24-1 ATSDRVDQETQY
TRBJ1-2 TRBV6-5 ASRSNRGNYGYT
TRBJ2-7 TRBV14 ASSQAPPGTVGYEQY
TRBJ2-7 TRBV11-2 VSSLAGVTAYELY
TRBJ1-2 TRBV20-1 GGTRQGANGYI
TRBJ2-5 TRBV11-1 ASSLGQPQEAQF
TRBJ1-5 TRBV6-1 ASSAPVVGVKQPKY
TRBJ1-4 TRBV4-1 TSSRQGSNENLF
TRBJ1-2 TRBV5-1 ASRAITGQESYGYT
TRBJ1-2 TRBV5-5 ASSLTGTDSYGYA
TRBJ1-3 TRBV20-1 SAPGQGDGNTIY
TRBJ1-1 TRBV6-6 ASNYSSEVPEAF
TRBJ2-3 TRBV20-1 NSRGVVAGLTDTQY
TRBJ2-7 TRBV28 ASSDSGGSSHEQY
TRBJ2-2 TRBV29-1 SVGLAGGFITGELF
TRBJ1-5 TRBV6-1 VNSDFQSTYINQPQH
TRBJ1-2 TRBV19 ASSGRQASNYDYT
TRBJ2-2 TRBV20-1 NARVWDRDTGEMF
TRBJ1-2 TRBV28 ASSLNNYGYA
TRBJ2-1 TRBV4-2 PSSRSLAELVEQF
- TRBV7-2 ASSTYRGAQH
TRBJ2-3 TRBV20-1 SARVPDSPKKY
TRBJ2-5 TRBV28 ASSTLGEAETQY
TRBJ2-1 TRBV5-6 ANSLTSGRGSYNEQF
TRBJ2-1 TRBV6-1 ASSDRLPCTVMQF
TRBJ1-5 TRBV28 ASRVNNNHPQH
TRBJ2-1 TRBV20-1 CAQQLAGGLNSYNEQF
TRBJ1-2 TRBV6-5 VSRNLVGLGYT